What follows are 25 T cell receptor beta chains derived from one specimen sequenced in a study of T cell repertoires in cytomegalovirus infection. MiXCR, run by TCRdb on the reads, gives a single entry per CDR3 protein. The profile shows approximately 310,000 distinct CDR3 sequences, roughly 25% of them singletons. No antigen has been assigned to these receptors. Sequenced here: cultured PBMCs, sampled from culture after CMV antigen stimulation. The receptors were gathered from a human donor in good health (CMV status not recorded). Some clones in this sample may be carry-over from other donors' samples.

This chain uses TRBV27 with TRBJ2-7, with D perhaps given as TRBD1 or TRBD2 (5 bases each). The germline V gene has CDR1 MNHEY and CDR2 SMNVEV (reference sequence). V shed 9 bases and J shed 4 bases, with 25 bases lying between them. The CDR3 is 16 residues long. The CDR3 loop is CARRGRDRTLTYEQYF. The CDR3 DNA follows: TGTGCCAGGAGGGGCCGCGACCGTACTCTAACTTACGAGCAGTACTTC.

V gene TRBV7-9 combines with J gene TRBJ1-6, with TRBD1 as a possible D gene (5 bases). Trimming pared 5 bases from V and 10 bases from J, leaving 21 bases between. The CDR3 extends over 16 amino acids. CDR1 and CDR2 (germline): SEHNR, FQNEAQ (reference sequence). CDR3 sequence reads: CASSRAGGTSLSPLHF. The CDR3, as DNA: TGTGCCAGCAGCCGCGCCGGGGGGACCTCCCTATCACCCCTCCACTTT.

The chain links TRBV6-1 to TRBJ1-3; D perhaps matches TRBD1 (5 bases). The V gene's germline CDR1 is MNHNS and CDR2 SASEGT. This CDR3 comprises 15 residues. Trimming removed 7 bases from V and 0 bases from J, with 13 bases in between. The CDR3 DNA follows: TGTGCCAGCAAACGGGGACTCAGCTCTGGAAACACCATATATTTT. Amino acids: CASKRGLSSGNTIYF.

The chain is built from TRBV11-2 and TRBJ2-1; D is undetermined. Trimming took off 3 bases at V and 10 bases at J, with 19 bases between the two ends. Germline V CDR1 and CDR2: SGHAT, FQNNGV. The CDR3 consists of 15 residues. The CDR3 region is CASSFSPESLREQFF. CDR3 in DNA: TGTGCCAGCAGCTTTAGCCCCGAATCCCTGAGGGAGCAGTTCTTC.

V gene TRBV12-3 or TRBV12-4 combines with J gene TRBJ2-1, with 14 bases fitting TRBD2. Germline trimming cut 5 bases from V and 8 bases from J; bases unmatched to any gene: 11. The CDR3 has 17 residues. The CDR3 sequence is CASSATSGRGGDDEQFF. The CDR3 DNA reads TGTGCCAGCAGTGCGACTAGCGGGAGGGGGGGGGACGATGAGCAGTTCTTC.

The chain has TRBV12-3 or TRBV12-4 and TRBJ1-6; the D gene is possibly TRBD1 (6 bases). The CDR3 spans 19 residues. Between the trimmed V and J ends, which lost 7 bases and 1 base, there was a span of 23 bases. The CDR3 sequence: CASTLTGPGQTSYNSPLHF. CDR3 coding DNA: TGTGCCAGCACCCTCACGGGCCCGGGACAAACGTCCTATAATTCACCCCTCCACTTT.

The rearrangement uses TRBV10-3 and TRBJ2-2; D uncertain. The CDR3 extends over 13 amino acids. The V gene's germline CDR1 is ENHRY and CDR2 SYGVKD. The ends were cut back, 6 bases at V and 5 bases at J, with 10 bases in the middle. CDR3 sequence reads: CAISRALTGELFF. DNA of the CDR3: TGTGCCATCAGCCGGGCCCTTACCGGGGAGCTGTTTTTT.

The chain joins TRBV6-2 or TRBV6-3 to TRBJ2-5; D possibly uses TRBD1 or TRBD2 (5 bases each). V was trimmed by 7 bases and J by 1 base, leaving 13 bases between them. This CDR3 comprises 14 residues. The V gene's germline CDR1 is MNHEY and CDR2 SVGEGT. This chain's CDR3 is CASITPGTQETQYF. The CDR3 nucleotides read TGTGCCAGCATCACCCCCGGGACCCAAGAGACCCAGTACTTC.

This clonotype was observed many times. The chain has TRBV7-9 and TRBJ2-1; the match to TRBD2 covers 11 bases. After removal of 3 bases from V and 0 bases from J, the junction contained 13 bases not matched to a gene. CDR3 length: 20 residues. Germline V CDR1 and CDR2: SEHNR, FQNEAQ (reference sequence). DNA of the CDR3: TGTGCCAGCAGCTTTAGCCCCTCGGGACTAGCGGCAAACTCCTACAATGAGCAGTTCTTC. This codes for CASSFSPSGLAANSYNEQFF.

The rearrangement joins TRBV2 to TRBJ2-7, with 8 bases aligning to TRBD2. The V and J ends lost 6 bases and 0 bases, in that order; junction bases with no gene match: 13. The CDR3 spans 17 residues. Germline lookup yields CDR1 SNHLY and CDR2 FYNNEI. CDR3 DNA: TGTGCCAGCAGCGATGGCGGGAGGCAAAAAAGCTCCTACGAGCAGTACTTC. Translation gives CASSDGGRQKSSYEQYF.

The genes are TRBV20-1 and TRBJ2-7; D unclear. Germline loops: CDR1 DFQATT, CDR2 SNEGSKA (reference sequence). The CDR3 has 10 amino acids. Trimming shortened V by 5 bases and J by 6 bases, and 8 bases separated the two germline ends. The CDR3 DNA reads as TGCAGTGCTCCGTGGGGCGAGCAGTACTTC. It encodes CSAPWGEQYF.

This rearrangement joins TRBV20-1 to TRBJ2-2, with 11 bases lining up with TRBD2. Trimming at V came to 6 bases and at J to 5 bases, leaving 8 bases not matched to a gene. Germline V gene data show CDR1 as DFQATT and CDR2 as SNEGSKA (reference sequence). The CDR3 sequence is 15 residues long. The CDR3 is CSARLAGPGTGELFF. The CDR3 region has the DNA TGCAGTGCAAGACTAGCGGGACCGGGTACCGGGGAGCTGTTTTTT.

This sequence joins TRBV12-3 or TRBV12-4 and TRBJ1-1, with D tentatively TRBD1 (5 bases). Deletions cut 6 bases from V and 0 bases from J, with 11 bases between. This CDR3 has 14 residues. The CDR3 reads CASRQEMLNTEAFF. The DNA for the CDR3 is TGTGCCAGCAGACAGGAGATGTTGAACACTGAAGCTTTCTTT.

This clonotype was observed many times. The J gene is TRBJ1-2, the V gene TRBV7-8, with 10 bases identical to TRBD1. CDR1 is SGHVS and CDR2 is FQNEAQ in the germline V gene. This CDR3 spans 15 amino acids. With 5 bases clipped from V and 0 bases from J, the junction kept 3 bases outside the gene matches. The CDR3 protein is CASSPGQGANYGYTF. In DNA form, the CDR3 reads TGTGCCAGCAGCCCCGGACAGGGGGCTAACTATGGCTACACCTTC.

The V gene is TRBV6-6, the J gene TRBJ1-5; a weak D match, TRBD1 (5 bases). Looked up from germline, CDR1 is MNHNY and CDR2 is SVGAGI (reference sequence). V was pared by 7 bases and J by 3 bases, with 13 bases between. The CDR3 has 14 amino acids. Here the CDR3 DNA reads TGTGCCAGCACTAAGCCCGGGACCAATCAGCCCCAGCATTTT. Protein sequence: CASTKPGTNQPQHF.

This clonotype was found a few times. The CDR3 nucleotides read TGTGCCAGCAGTAAGGGACTAGCGGGAGGGCCCCCGTTCTTC. Protein product: CASSKGLAGGPPFF. This chain links TRBV7-9 with TRBJ2-1; 16 bases line up with TRBD2. The CDR3 runs to 14 residues. V trimming: 6 bases; J trimming: 15 bases; junction bases outside the gene matches: 8. Germline CDR1 is SEHNR and CDR2 is FQNEAQ (reference sequence).

At least ten counts were recorded for this clonotype. J is TRBJ1-5 and V is TRBV7-2; 11 bases map to TRBD1. The junction had 1 base not matched to a gene; V was cut back by 2 bases and J by 1 base. The CDR3 totals 16 residues. Looked up from germline, CDR1 is SGHTA and CDR2 is FQGNSA. CDR3 nucleotides: TGTGCCAGCAGCTTACGGGACAGGGGGAGCAATCAGCCCCAGCATTTT. The encoded protein is CASSLRDRGSNQPQHF.

The V call is TRBV28, the J call TRBJ1-4; D is ambiguous. This CDR3 region has 14 residues. CDR1 is MDHEN and CDR2 is SYDVKM in the germline V gene. V lost 8 bases and J 8 bases, leaving 18 bases between the germline ends. CDR3 region: CASSKVRPGEKLFF. The CDR3 DNA reads TGTGCCAGCTCAAAAGTCCGACCGGGGGAAAAACTGTTTTTT. Filled out from reference TRBV28 and TRBJ1-4, the complete variable domain reads DVKVTQSSRYLVKRTGEKVFLECVQDMDHENMFWYRQDPGLGLRLIYFSYDVKMKEKGDIPEGYSVSREKKERFSLILESASTNQTSMYLCASSKVRPGEKLFFGSGTQLSVL.

This clonotype came up many times. V gene TRBV7-9 combines with J gene TRBJ2-5; 7 positions agree with TRBD1. Germline CDR1 is SEHNR and CDR2 is FQNEAQ (reference sequence). The CDR3 has 16 residues. Trimming removed 7 bases from V and 3 bases from J; junction bases left unmatched: 14. CDR3 sequence: CASTTPVGTAKETQYF. The CDR3 DNA is TGTGCCAGCACCACCCCCGTCGGGACAGCAAAAGAGACCCAGTACTTC.

The chain links TRBV27 to TRBJ1-6; the D is unclear. CDR3 size: 13 residues. V was cut by 8 bases and J by 8 bases, with 13 bases left in between. Germline V gives CDR1 MNHEY, CDR2 SMNVEV (reference sequence). CDR3 sequence (DNA): TGTGCCAGCGGGTTTGGACGTTATTCACCCCTCCACTTT. Protein product: CASGFGRYSPLHF.

Only one count was recorded for this clonotype. The V gene is TRBV12-3 or TRBV12-4, the J gene TRBJ2-4; the D gene is possibly TRBD1 (5 bases). Deletions cut 5 bases from V and 0 bases from J, with 14 bases between. The CDR3 runs to 16 residues. The CDR3 nucleotides are TGTGCCAGCAGTCGACGAGCGACAGAAGCCAAAAACATTCAGTACTTC. It encodes CASSRRATEAKNIQYF.

This chain links TRBV24-1 with TRBJ2-7; the D is unclear. The CDR3 totals 11 residues. Trimming cost V 5 bases and J 4 bases, with 5 bases left between them. Germline V gene sequence: CDR1 KGHDR, CDR2 SFDVKD. The CDR3 nucleotides are TGTGCCACCAGTGTTGGGTACGAGCAGTACTTC. Translated: CATSVGYEQYF.

This clonotype was picked up many times. This chain uses TRBV7-2 with TRBJ2-3, with D unresolved. V gave up 6 bases and J gave up 4 bases, with 14 bases separating them. CDR1 and CDR2 from the germline V gene are SGHTA and FQGNSA. This CDR3 has 14 residues. CDR3 loop: CASSLIGTSDTQYF. Here the CDR3 DNA reads TGTGCCAGCAGTCTTATCGGAACCTCAGATACGCAGTATTTT. Full variable domain (remainder filled in from reference TRBV7-2 and TRBJ2-3): GAGVSQSPSNKVTEKGKDVELRCDPISGHTALYWYRQSLGQGLEFLIYFQGNSAPDKSGLPSDRFSAERTGGSVSTLTIQRTQQEDSAVYLCASSLIGTSDTQYFGPGTRLTVL.

This clonotype occurred a few times. The V and J genes are TRBV6-1 and TRBJ2-3; no definite D call. The CDR3 contains 12 residues. Germline CDR1 reads MNHNS; CDR2 reads SASEGT. V lost 5 bases and J lost 3, with 6 bases in between. CDR3 sequence: CASSTHTDTQYF. CDR3 coding DNA: TGTGCCAGCAGTACCCATACAGATACGCAGTATTTT.

This clonotype appeared a single time. The rearrangement joins TRBV20-1 to TRBJ2-5; D perhaps matches TRBD2 (6 bases). Trimming removed 0 bases from V and 4 bases from J, with 21 bases in between. CDR3 length equals 17 residues. Germline V gene sequence: CDR1 DFQATT, CDR2 SNEGSKA (reference sequence). The CDR3 spells CSARDTRAGGVTETQYF. The CDR3 nucleotides are TGCAGTGCTAGAGATACAAGGGCGGGCGGGGTCACAGAGACCCAGTACTTC.